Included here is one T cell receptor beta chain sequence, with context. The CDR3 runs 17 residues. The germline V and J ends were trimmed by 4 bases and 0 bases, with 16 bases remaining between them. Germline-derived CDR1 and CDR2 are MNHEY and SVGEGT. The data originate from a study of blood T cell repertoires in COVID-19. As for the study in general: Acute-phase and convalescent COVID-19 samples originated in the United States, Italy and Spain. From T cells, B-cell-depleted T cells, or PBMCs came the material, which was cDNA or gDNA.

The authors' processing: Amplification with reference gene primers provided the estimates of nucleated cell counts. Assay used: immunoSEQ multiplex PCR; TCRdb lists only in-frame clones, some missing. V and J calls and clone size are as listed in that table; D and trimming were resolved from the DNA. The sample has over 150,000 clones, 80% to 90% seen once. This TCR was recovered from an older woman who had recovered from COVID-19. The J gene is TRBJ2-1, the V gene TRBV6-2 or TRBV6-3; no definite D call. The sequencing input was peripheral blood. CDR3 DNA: TGTGCCAGCAGTTTATCTTTATCGTCTCGCTCCTACAATGAGCAGTTCTTC. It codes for CASSLSLSSRSYNEQFF.